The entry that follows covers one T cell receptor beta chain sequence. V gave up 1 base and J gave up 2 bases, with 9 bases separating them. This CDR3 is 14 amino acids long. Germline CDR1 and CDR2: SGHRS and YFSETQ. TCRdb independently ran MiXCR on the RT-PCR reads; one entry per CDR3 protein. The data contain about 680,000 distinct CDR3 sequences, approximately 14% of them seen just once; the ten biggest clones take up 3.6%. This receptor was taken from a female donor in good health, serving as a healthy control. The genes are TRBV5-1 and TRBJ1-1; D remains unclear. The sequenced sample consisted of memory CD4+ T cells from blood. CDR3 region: CASSLSSHNTEAFF. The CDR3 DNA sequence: TGCGCCAGCAGCTTGTCCAGTCATAACACTGAAGCTTTCTTT. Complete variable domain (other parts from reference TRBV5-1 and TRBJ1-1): KAGVTQTPRYLIKTRGQQVTLSCSPISGHRSVSWYQQTPGQGLQFLFEYFSETQRNKGNFPGRFSGRQFSNSRSEMNVSTLELGDSALYLCASSLSSHNTEAFFGQGTRLTVV.